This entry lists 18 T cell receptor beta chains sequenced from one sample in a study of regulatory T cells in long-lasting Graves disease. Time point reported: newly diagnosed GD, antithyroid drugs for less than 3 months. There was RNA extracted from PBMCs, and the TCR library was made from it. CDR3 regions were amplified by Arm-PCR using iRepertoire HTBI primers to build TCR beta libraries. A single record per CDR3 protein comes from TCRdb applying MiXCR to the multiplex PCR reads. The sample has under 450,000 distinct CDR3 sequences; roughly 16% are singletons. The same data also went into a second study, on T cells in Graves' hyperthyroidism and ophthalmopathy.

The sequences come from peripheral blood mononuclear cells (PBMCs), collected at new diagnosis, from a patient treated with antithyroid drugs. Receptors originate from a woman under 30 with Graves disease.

The CDR3 reads CSVEVAGSYGYTF. CDR3 nucleotides: TGCAGCGTTGAAGTCGCAGGGAGCTATGGCTACACCTTC. The chain carries TRBV29-1 and TRBJ1-2, with D maybe TRBD1 (5 bases). Germline lookup yields CDR1 SQVTM and CDR2 ANQGSEA. The CDR3 totals 13 residues. V was trimmed by 1 base and J by 4 bases, leaving 10 bases between them.

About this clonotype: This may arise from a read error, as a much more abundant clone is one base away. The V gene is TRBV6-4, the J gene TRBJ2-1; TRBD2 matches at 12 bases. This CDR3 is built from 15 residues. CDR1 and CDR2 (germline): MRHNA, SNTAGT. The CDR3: CASRFLAGGPGERFF. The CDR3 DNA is TGTGCCAGCAGGTTTCTAGCGGGAGGGCCCGGTGAGCGGTTCTTC.

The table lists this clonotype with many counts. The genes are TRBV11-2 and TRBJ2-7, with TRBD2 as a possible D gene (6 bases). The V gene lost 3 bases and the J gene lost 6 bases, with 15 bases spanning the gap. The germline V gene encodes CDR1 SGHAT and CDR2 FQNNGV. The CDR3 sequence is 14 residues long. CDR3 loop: CASSLGLSGGEQYF. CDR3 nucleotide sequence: TGTGCCAGCAGCTTGGGACTTTCGGGTGGCGAGCAGTACTTC. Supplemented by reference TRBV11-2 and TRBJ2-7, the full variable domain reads EAGVAQSPRYKIIEKRQSVAFWCNPISGHATLYWYQQILGQGPKLLIQFQNNGVVDDSQLPKDRFSAERLKGVDSTLKIQPAKLEDSAVYLCASSLGLSGGEQYFGPGTRLTVT.

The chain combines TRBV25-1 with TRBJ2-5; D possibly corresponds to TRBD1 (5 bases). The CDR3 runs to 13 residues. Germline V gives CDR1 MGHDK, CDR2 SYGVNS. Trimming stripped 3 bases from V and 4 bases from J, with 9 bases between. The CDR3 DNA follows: TGTGCCAGCAGTGACAGGGTTGGAGAGACCCAGTACTTC. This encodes CASSDRVGETQYF.

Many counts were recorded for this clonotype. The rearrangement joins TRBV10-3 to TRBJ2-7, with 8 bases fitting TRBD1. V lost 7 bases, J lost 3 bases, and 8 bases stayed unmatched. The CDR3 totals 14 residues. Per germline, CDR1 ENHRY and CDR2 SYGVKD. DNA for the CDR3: TGTGCCATCACTGGACAGGGTGGTGTCTACGAGCAGTACTTC. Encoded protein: CAITGQGGVYEQYF.

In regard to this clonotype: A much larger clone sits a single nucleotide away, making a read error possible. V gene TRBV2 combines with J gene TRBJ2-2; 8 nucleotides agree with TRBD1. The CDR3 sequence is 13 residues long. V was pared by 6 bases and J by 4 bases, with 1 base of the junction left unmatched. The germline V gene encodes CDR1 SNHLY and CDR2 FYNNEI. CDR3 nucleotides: TGTGCCAGCAGGACAGGGGTCACCGGGGAGCTGTTTTTT. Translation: CASRTGVTGELFF.

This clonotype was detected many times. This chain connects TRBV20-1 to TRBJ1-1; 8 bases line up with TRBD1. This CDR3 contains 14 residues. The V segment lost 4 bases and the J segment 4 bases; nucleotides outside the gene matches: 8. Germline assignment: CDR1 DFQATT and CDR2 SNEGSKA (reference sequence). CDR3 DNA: TGCAGTGCTAAAACTCCAGGGGGCACCACTGAAGCTTTCTTT. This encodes CSAKTPGGTTEAFF.

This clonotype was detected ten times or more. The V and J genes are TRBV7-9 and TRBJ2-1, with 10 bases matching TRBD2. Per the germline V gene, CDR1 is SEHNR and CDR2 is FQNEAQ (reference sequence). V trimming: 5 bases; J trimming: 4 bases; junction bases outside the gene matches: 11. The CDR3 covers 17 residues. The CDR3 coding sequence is TGTGCCAGCAGCACTGCTAGGACTAGCGGAAAATACAATGAGCAGTTCTTC. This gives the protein CASSTARTSGKYNEQFF.

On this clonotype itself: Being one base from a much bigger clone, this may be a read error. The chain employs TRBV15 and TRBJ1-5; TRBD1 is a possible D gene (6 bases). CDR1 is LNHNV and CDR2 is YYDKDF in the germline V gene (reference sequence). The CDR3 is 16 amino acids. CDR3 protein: CTTSRGTGTLGQPQHF. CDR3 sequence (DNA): TGTACCACCAGCAGAGGAACAGGGACCCTTGGTCAGCCCCAGCATTTT.

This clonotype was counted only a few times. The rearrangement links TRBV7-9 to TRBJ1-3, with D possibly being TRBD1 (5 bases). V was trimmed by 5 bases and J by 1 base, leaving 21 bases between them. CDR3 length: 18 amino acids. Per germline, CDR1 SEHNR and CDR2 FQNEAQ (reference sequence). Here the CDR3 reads CASSDPGWGVKSGNTIYF. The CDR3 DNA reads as TGTGCCAGCAGCGATCCCGGTTGGGGGGTGAAGTCTGGAAACACCATATATTTT.

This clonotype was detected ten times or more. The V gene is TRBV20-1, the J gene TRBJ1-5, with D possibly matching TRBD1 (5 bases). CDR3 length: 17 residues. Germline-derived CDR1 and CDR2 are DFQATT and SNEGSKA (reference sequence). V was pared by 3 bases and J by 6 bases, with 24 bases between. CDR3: CSASPPSSGRSSQPQHF. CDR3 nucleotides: TGCAGTGCTAGCCCTCCCTCTTCAGGGAGATCCAGTCAGCCCCAGCATTTT.

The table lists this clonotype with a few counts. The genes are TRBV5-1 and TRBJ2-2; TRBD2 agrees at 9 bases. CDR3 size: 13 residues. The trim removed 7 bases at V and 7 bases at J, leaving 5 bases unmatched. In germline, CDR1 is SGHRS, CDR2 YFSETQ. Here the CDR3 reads CASQASGNGELFF. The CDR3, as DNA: TGCGCCAGCCAGGCTAGCGGGAACGGGGAGCTGTTTTTT.

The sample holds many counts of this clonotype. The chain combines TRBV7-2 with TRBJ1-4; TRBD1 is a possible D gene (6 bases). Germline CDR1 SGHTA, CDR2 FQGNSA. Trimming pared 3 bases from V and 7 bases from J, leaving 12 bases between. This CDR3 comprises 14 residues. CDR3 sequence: CASSLATGSEKLFF. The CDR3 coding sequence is TGTGCCAGCAGCTTGGCGACAGGCTCTGAAAAACTGTTTTTT. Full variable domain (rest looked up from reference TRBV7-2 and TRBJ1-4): GAGVSQSPSNKVTEKGKDVELRCDPISGHTALYWYRQSLGQGLEFLIYFQGNSAPDKSGLPSDRFSAERTGGSVSTLTIQRTQQEDSAVYLCASSLATGSEKLFFGSGTQLSVL.

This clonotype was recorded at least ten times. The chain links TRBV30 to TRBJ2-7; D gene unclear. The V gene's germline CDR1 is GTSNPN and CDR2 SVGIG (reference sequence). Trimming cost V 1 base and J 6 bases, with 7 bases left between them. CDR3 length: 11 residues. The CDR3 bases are TGTGCCTGGAGTGCCCAGCGCGAGCAGTACTTC. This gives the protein CAWSAQREQYF.

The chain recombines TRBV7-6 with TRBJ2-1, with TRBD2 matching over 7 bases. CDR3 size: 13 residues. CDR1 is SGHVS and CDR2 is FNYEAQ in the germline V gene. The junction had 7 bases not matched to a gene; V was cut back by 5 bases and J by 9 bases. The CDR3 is CASSAQAGAEQFF. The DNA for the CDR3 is TGTGCCAGCAGCGCACAGGCGGGAGCTGAGCAGTTCTTC.

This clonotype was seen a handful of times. The CDR3 DNA follows: TGCAGTGCTAGAGATCAGGGCAGGGGGGATGAAAAACTGTTTTTT. Protein product: CSARDQGRGDEKLFF. V usage is TRBV20-1 and J usage is TRBJ1-4, with TRBD1 identical over 7 bases. Germline V gene data show CDR1 as DFQATT and CDR2 as SNEGSKA (reference sequence). V dropped 0 bases and J dropped 6; count of bases not matched to a gene: 7. The CDR3 is made up of 15 amino acids.

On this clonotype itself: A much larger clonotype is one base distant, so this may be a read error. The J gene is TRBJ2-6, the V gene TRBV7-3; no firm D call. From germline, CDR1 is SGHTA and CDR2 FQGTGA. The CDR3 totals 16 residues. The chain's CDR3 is CAGSFAARTGANVLTF. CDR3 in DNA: TGTGCCGGCAGCTTCGCGGCCCGGACTGGGGCCAACGTCCTGACTTTC.

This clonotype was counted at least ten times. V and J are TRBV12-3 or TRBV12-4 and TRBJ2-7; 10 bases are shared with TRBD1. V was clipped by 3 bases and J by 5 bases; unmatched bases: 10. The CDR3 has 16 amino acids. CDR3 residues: CASSFDTGTGDHEQYF. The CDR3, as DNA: TGTGCCAGCAGTTTTGACACCGGGACAGGGGACCACGAGCAGTACTTC.